The 10 T cell receptor beta chains given below trace back to one sample, sequenced in a study of cytomegalovirus exposure and HLA in healthy donors (dated by TCRdb to between 2016 and 2019). Receptor libraries were prepared by the immunoSEQ multiplex PCR assay. A mixture of 60 forward primers for TCR Vbeta segments and 13 reverse primers for TCR Jbeta segments was used in the multiplex PCR. The source is immuneACCESS, and TCRdb retained only in-frame sequences with V and J called. Part of the clones is not carried over; for the studies checked, unresolved V genes explain less than half of this, and the remainder is unexplained. In all, the sample holds 140,000 or so clones, and more than 55% of those were seen once. The ten largest clones take up over 5% of the sample. Sequenced: PBMCs. These receptors all come from a woman in her fifties or sixties in good health and CMV-seronegative.

This clone was observed a handful of times. J is TRBJ2-7 and V is TRBV6-6, with 11 bases that match TRBD2. This CDR3 spans 14 amino acids. Germline CDR1 and CDR2: MNHNY and SVGAGI (reference sequence). V lost 6 bases, J lost 3 bases, and 4 bases stayed unmatched. CDR3 in amino acids: CASSGGTSGYEQYF. CDR3 sequence (DNA): TGTGCCAGCAGCGGGGGGACTAGCGGCTACGAGCAGTACTTC.

This chain links TRBV11-2 with TRBJ2-1, with 7 bases fitting TRBD1. J gave up 4 bases and V 6 bases, and 6 bases lay outside the gene matches. The CDR3 contains 14 residues. CDR1 is SGHAT, CDR2 FQNNGV, per germline. In DNA, the CDR3 is TGTGCCAGCAGAGGACAGGCTTTATACAATGAGCAGTTCTTC. As protein: CASRGQALYNEQFF.

The chain uses TRBV9 and TRBJ1-1; no firm D call. The CDR3 totals 13 residues. Germline CDR1 is SGDLS and CDR2 is YYNGEE. The V and J ends lost 2 bases and 11 bases respectively, with 16 bases between them. The CDR3, as DNA: TGTGCCAGCAGCGTTTCTGGAGGGCGCGGTGCTTTCTTT. Translated: CASSVSGGRGAFF.

J is TRBJ2-3 and V is TRBV7-4; TRBD2 agrees at 9 bases. Germline V lookup: CDR1 SGHVT, CDR2 SQSDAQ. This CDR3 has 18 residues. With 2 bases clipped from V and 4 bases from J, the junction kept 13 bases outside the gene matches. The CDR3 sequence: CASSLTSTSGPNPDTQYF. CDR3 coding DNA: TGTGCCAGCAGCTTAACCTCGACTAGCGGTCCTAACCCAGATACGCAGTATTTT.

The chain combines TRBV6-1 with TRBJ1-5; D gene unclear. The CDR3 loop spans 14 amino acids. Germline assignment: CDR1 MNHNS and CDR2 SASEGT. Between the trimmed V and J ends, which lost 7 bases and 2 bases, there was a span of 12 bases. The CDR3 here is CASTMSGGNQPQHF. CDR3 DNA sequence: TGTGCCAGCACCATGTCGGGAGGCAATCAGCCCCAGCATTTT.

This clone appeared a few times. The chain carries TRBV28 and TRBJ1-1, with D perhaps TRBD1 (6 bases). CDR1 MDHEN and CDR2 SYDVKM come from the germline V gene. The CDR3 runs to 13 residues. The V end was cut by 10 bases, the J end by 1 base, with 13 bases between. CDR3 bases: TGTGCCACCAATGGGACACCGAACACTGAAGCTTTCTTT. It codes for CATNGTPNTEAFF.

This clone has a single count. This chain uses TRBV14 with TRBJ2-7; 8 bases align to TRBD1. The CDR3 spans 13 residues. V dropped 1 base and J dropped 4; count of bases not matched to a gene: 0. Germline lookup yields CDR1 SGHDN and CDR2 FVKESK. The CDR3 region has the DNA TGTGCCAGCAGCCAAGGACAGGGGTACGAGCAGTACTTC. Its translation is CASSQGQGYEQYF. Full variable domain (outside the CDR3, taken from reference TRBV14 and TRBJ2-7): EAGVTQFPSHSVIEKGQTVTLRCDPISGHDNLYWYRRVMGKEIKFLLHFVKESKQDESGMPNNRFLAERTGGTYSTLKVQPAELEDSGVYFCASSQGQGYEQYFGPGTRLTVT.

This clone was seen just once. The chain recombines TRBV19 with TRBJ2-5; 8 nucleotides line up with TRBD2. V lost 4 bases to trimming and J lost 4 bases; unmatched junction nucleotides: 8. The CDR3 runs 15 residues. Germline CDR1 reads LNHDA; CDR2 reads SQIVND (reference sequence). CDR3 in DNA: TGTGCCAGTAGTACCATAGCGGGGTGGGCAGAGACCCAGTACTTC. Amino acids: CASSTIAGWAETQYF.

This clone was counted between two and nine times. This chain links TRBV29-1 with TRBJ2-5; 10 positions match TRBD1. The CDR3 is made up of 15 amino acids. Trimming took 3 bases from V and 5 from J; bases not matched to a gene: 9. Germline V gives CDR1 SQVTM, CDR2 ANQGSEA. The CDR3 is CSVEAPDRGRETQYF. DNA of the CDR3: TGCAGCGTTGAGGCCCCGGACAGGGGGAGGGAGACCCAGTACTTC.

The chain is built from TRBV29-1 and TRBJ2-5; a possible D gene is TRBD2 (7 bases). Germline lookup yields CDR1 SQVTM and CDR2 ANQGSEA. CDR3 length: 12 residues. Trimming left V 3 bases short and J 5 bases short, with 10 bases between. The DNA for the CDR3 is TGCAGCGTTGAGTGGGGGGGCGAGACCCAGTACTTC. Its translation is CSVEWGGETQYF.